Reported below is one T cell receptor beta chain. Its antigen remains unidentified. The input lacks base qualities; no much larger clone sits a single base away. Its CDR3 holds 13 amino acids, cysteine through phenylalanine. Only the CDR3 part of the read is kept: 39 bases, read in frame from the first base. A distance of 8 bases separates the germline ends of V and J, which lose 0 bases and 2 bases respectively. The germline V gene (reference sequence) sets CDR1 to GTSNPN and CDR2 to SVGIG. This sample stems from a study of cytomegalovirus exposure and HLA in healthy donors (dated by TCRdb to about 2017). Regarding the study in general: According to an earlier analysis of 587 of the donors, about 190 million T cells yielded 117 million unique TCR beta sequences and less than 300 Gb of sequence data. The study aimed to test whether signatures of past pathogen exposure could be identified by cataloging public T cell receptors. The number of typed donors differed by locus: roughly 620-640 for A, B, C, DRB1 and DQB1; 500 to 550 for DQA1; about 600 for DPA1; and 400 to 480 for DPB1. In a later analysis, previously published TCR beta repertoires from 600 to 850 donors were re-analyzed and high-resolution HLA genotyping was added so that TCR occurrence patterns could be studied. The later analysis used no new phenotypic data to find candidate immune exposures, relying instead on TCR beta sequences and their occurrence across donors. High-throughput TCR immunosequencing, statistical association of individual TCRs with disease status, and machine learning were combined to predict cytomegalovirus infection status. Using immunosequencing, the study profiled T cell repertoires from approximately 700 subjects and related those repertoires to cytomegalovirus serostatus. Donor age, sex, ethnicity and CMV serostatus were collected together with the repertoire data. An early release covering more than 500 HLA-typed donors comprised 250 to 350 gigabases of sequencing data and tens of millions of unique TCR sequences. Because of strong linkage in the cohort, 4 to 6 DR-DQ haplotypes were treated as single units for association and clustering. Class I and class II HLA loci were covered by the typing at four-digit resolution. Every repertoire in the discovery cohort had been generated on one and the same sequencing platform. A separate validation cohort of roughly 130 different subjects was used in addition to the 666-subject first cohort. An earlier analysis of 587 of the donors used high-throughput TCR beta sequencing to judge whether each TCR beta V gene segment behaved as functional or pseudogenic. Among about 370 genotyped donors of the cohort, an average of approximately 240,000 unique TCR beta nucleotide sequences was sequenced per donor, of which approximately 18% were non-productive. A later genetic analysis used genome-wide SNP genotypes for about 60% of the roughly 700 donors, treating that subset as a discovery cohort. Of the 398 genotyped donors, less than 90% were placed in the genetic ancestry cluster associated with self-reported Caucasian donors.

Library preparation used the immunoSEQ multiplex PCR assay. For the multiplex PCR, a mixture combining 60 forward primers for TCR Vbeta segments and 13 reverse primers for TCR Jbeta segments was used. A multiplex PCR assay on genomic DNA amplified the CDR3 region of rearranged TCR beta genes. The Illumina HiSeq System was used to sequence the amplified TCR beta libraries as 87-base-pair reads. The paper's processing steps were these. A later analysis counted around 72 million unique TCR beta chains across the approximately 700 repertoires, and 9.5 million to 11 million of these chains were shared by at least two donors. Raw reads were error-corrected and collapsed into unique sequences by a nearest-neighbor algorithm in which closely related sequences were merged to remove PCR and sequencing errors. V, D and J gene segments were assigned by aligning CDR3 sequences to IMGT reference sequences. For a sequence to be retained, at least a six-nucleotide match to both a V gene segment and a J gene segment was required. A rearrangement counted as productive if the CDR3 had no stop codons and remained in frame with V and J, and every other rearrangement counted as non-productive. CDR3 was defined by IMGT convention, running from the second conserved V-encoded cysteine to the conserved J-encoded phenylalanine. The earlier analysis of fewer than 700 of the donors excluded sequences that lacked an unambiguous match to a single V gene segment. An earlier analysis of roughly 590 of the donors called V segments functional above 56.7% productive rearrangements and segregating when the between-donor standard deviation exceeded 5%. A statistical classification framework was built to diagnose cytomegalovirus status from the catalog of TCR beta chain sequences. In a later analysis, TCR nucleotide sequences were compared against IMGT/GENE-DB human TR gene sequences so that V and J genes could be assigned. The TCRdist pipeline was used in a later analysis to assign CDR3 sequences and most-parsimonious VDJ recombination scenarios. In a later analysis, every TCR beta chain was defined by the combination of its CDR3 amino acid sequence and its V-gene family, and reads without a unique V-gene family were dropped. A later analysis removed roughly 590 highly shared, low-generation-probability nucleotide sequences to deal with suspected cross-contamination and a sequencing artifact. In a later analysis, a clonal expansion index was calculated for each public chain from normalized within-repertoire ranks of inferred template counts. Generation probabilities in a later analysis came from a VDJ recombination model fitted to out-of-frame rearrangements, and those results were checked against IGoR. A later analysis scored TCR-TCR, TCR-HLA and TCR-CMV co-occurrence with hypergeometric tests, applying a repertoire-size bias correction to TCR pairs. To estimate false discovery rates, a later analysis permuted the HLA or CMV assignments 20 times. In a later analysis, co-occurring TCRs were grouped with DBSCAN, and TCRdist sequence similarity was added when clustering was performed within HLA-allele-positive subsets. Repertoires with fewer than 30,000 or more than 120,000 public chains, plus five repertoires with anomalous nucleotide sharing, were excluded from co-occurrence clustering. As stored in TCRdb, this immuneACCESS dataset retains in-frame rearrangements with V and J assigned. A fraction of the clones does not appear; measured against another copy, unresolved V genes explain less than half of the discrepancy, and the remainder lacks a known reason. The V and J calls and the clone size are those of that table, but D and trimming were determined from the DNA. The sample has 150,000 to 200,000 clones on record, roughly four fifths of them singletons. Roughly 3.2% of the sample goes to the ten largest clones.

Broader findings and caveats from the paper: In the study, around 150 TCR beta chains were listed as associated with cytomegalovirus. In this cohort, only TCR beta chains were sequenced, and detectable features were limited by the absence of alpha or paired-chain data. It was suggested by the authors that the approach could potentially be generalized to other disease states and immunological phenotypes. The earlier analysis of 587 of the donors excluded some 15 rarely observed V segments, including chromosome 9 orphons, because counts were too low. Presence/absence analyses assumed roughly uniform sequencing depth across donors, an assumption that may not hold. In a later analysis, TCR association rates were found to vary across HLA loci, with the most associated TCRs seen for DRB1 alleles and the fewest for HLA-C alleles. A cluster of highly shared sequence variants was judged likely to represent a technical artifact of the sequencing pipeline. The 87-base-pair reads could not distinguish some IMGT-functional V segments, including TRBV6-2 and TRBV6-3, so those segments were excluded. Assigning TCR associations to individual alleles was difficult when HLA alleles, especially DR and DQ, strongly co-occurred. In vitro tests confirmed that a few of the cytomegalovirus-associated TCR beta chains recognize cytomegalovirus antigens. HLA typing was unavailable for some donors at each locus, so association tests used only the typed subset. Compared with the approximately 670-donor mean, donors in an Asian-associated ancestry cluster had fewer N-insertions in productive TCRs, according to a later genetic analysis. At a false discovery rate of 0.05, a later analysis linked roughly 17,000 TCR beta sequences to specific HLA alleles. In an earlier analysis of 587 of the donors, most TCR beta V segments appeared in productive rearrangements about 90% or about 30% of the time, broadly matching IMGT annotations. In a later analysis, HLA-associated TCR beta chains showed more clonal expansion and lower generation probabilities than non-associated chains that were equally common. The classifier was reported to diagnose cytomegalovirus status with high specificity and sensitivity in both the original cohort and the validation cohort. A further reported finding was that TCR beta sequences accurately predicted the HLA-A and HLA-B alleles for most subjects in the first cohort. A later analysis found that most CMV-associated TCR beta chains appeared HLA-restricted, with HLA associations seemingly driven largely by CMV exposure. An association between a missense DCLRE1C variant and V-gene and J-gene trimming of TCR beta chains was found in a later genetic analysis and replicated in an independent cohort. Linkage disequilibrium might explain the correlated functional status among segregating V segments, but an unknown experimental factor could not be ruled out. While some public TCRs were present in many individuals, most TCR sequences turned up only very rarely across donors. The only immune exposure information available for the cohort was CMV serostatus. In a later analysis, several top co-occurrence clusters were reported to appear linked to parvovirus B19, influenza, CMV and Epstein-Barr virus.

The cohort was made up of about 610 healthy bone marrow donors. Cohort members were all nominally healthy when sampled, although unrecorded immune exposures were likely present. The donor was CMV seropositive and was included in the group of 270 or so seropositive cohort members. A peripheral blood sample was provided by each donor, and peripheral blood mononuclear cells were used for TCR beta sequencing. The Qiagen DNeasy Blood Extraction Kit was used to extract genomic DNA from the blood cell samples. The sample was PBMCs. The receptor's source is a man aged 40-49 years in good health and CMV-seropositive. Recombination linked TRBV30 to TRBJ2-7, with the D gene too uncertain to name. The CDR3 has the sequence CAWSVQPTYEQYF. The nucleotide sequence is TGTGCCTGGAGTGTACAGCCCACCTACGAGCAGTACTTC.